The entry below describes one T cell receptor beta chain. At one boundary the junction diverges from the germline segment, which might be a read error. The source of the sample is a study of blood T cells in healthy people across ages. Primers used in a second PCR of about 6 to 11 cycles were a sample-barcoded 5' primer and a J-beta primer mix. A single record per CDR3 protein comes from TCRdb applying MiXCR to the 5' RACE reads. The repertoire holds around 600,000 distinct CDR3 sequences, with about 45% as singletons. Per germline, CDR1 SGHAT and CDR2 FQNNGV. The CDR3 length is 15 residues. The chain uses TRBV11-2 and TRBJ2-5; D is ambiguous. The TCR originated in a man older than 75 in good health. The material sequenced was blood. The CDR3 bases are TGTGCCAGCAGCTTATATGGGAACCCCCAAGAGACCCAGTGCTTC. Translating gives CASSLYGNPQETQCF.